One and the same sample provided the 21 T cell receptor beta chains below, sequenced in a study of blood T cell repertoires in COVID-19. Data came from immunoSEQ multiplex PCR; TCRdb stores just in-frame clones and leaves some out. The data show approximately 100,000 clones, roughly two thirds seen once. Material for sequencing was peripheral blood. The receptors originated from a human donor with acute or convalescent COVID-19. The donor label of this sample is uncertain.

In this sample, this clone turned up many times. The chain employs TRBV3-1 (or the pseudogene TRBV3-2) and TRBJ2-3, with TRBD2 matching over 7 bases. CDR3 length: 15 amino acids. Germline CDR1 is LGHDT and CDR2 is YNNKEL (reference sequence). The V gene end was trimmed by 1 base and the J gene end by 2 bases; junction bases not matched to a gene: 3. This CDR3 is CASSQGAGDTDTQYF. The CDR3 DNA reads as TGTGCCAGCAGCCAAGGTGCGGGGGACACAGATACGCAGTATTTT.

The V call is TRBV6-5, the J call TRBJ2-7; 11 bases match TRBD1. Germline V gene sequence: CDR1 MNHEY, CDR2 SVGAGI. V lost 2 bases to trimming and J lost 5 bases; unmatched junction nucleotides: 8. The CDR3 has 16 amino acids. CDR3 coding DNA: TGTGCCAGCAGTTACCTAACGGGACAGGGGGGCGACGAGCAGTACTTC. Encoded protein: CASSYLTGQGGDEQYF.

The chain uses TRBV29-1 and TRBJ2-7, with D maybe TRBD2 (5 bases). The CDR3 consists of 15 residues. V gave up 4 bases and J gave up 4 bases, with 20 bases separating them. Germline V gene sequence: CDR1 SQVTM, CDR2 ANQGSEA. The CDR3 reads CSVARKWRWTYEQYF. The CDR3 DNA reads TGCAGCGTTGCAAGAAAATGGAGATGGACTTACGAGCAGTACTTC.

V and J are TRBV28 and TRBJ2-5; the D is unclear. Trimming shortened V by 3 bases and J by 10 bases, and 12 bases separated the two germline ends. This CDR3 is 12 amino acids long. Germline CDR1 MDHEN, CDR2 SYDVKM. CDR3 DNA sequence: TGTGCCAGCAGTTTTGGAACAAGAGGCCAGTACTTC. Encoded protein: CASSFGTRGQYF.

This chain links TRBV4-1 with TRBJ1-3; D gene unclear. The CDR3 is 15 amino acids. Trimming shortened V by 1 base and J by 4 bases, and 11 bases separated the two germline ends. Germline CDR1 reads MGHRA; CDR2 reads YSYEKL. In DNA form, the CDR3 reads TGCGCCAGCAGCCAAGTTTGGGCAGCCGGAAACACCATATATTTT. Translating it yields CASSQVWAAGNTIYF.

This clone came up a few times. The CDR3 nucleotides are TGTGCCAGCAGTGGACAGGGTGGAGCTGGAAACACCATATATTTT. This codes for CASSGQGGAGNTIYF. This chain joins TRBV2 and TRBJ1-3, with TRBD1 matching over 7 bases. This CDR3 contains 15 residues. The V gene end was trimmed by 4 bases and the J gene end by 2 bases; junction bases not matched to a gene: 5. Germline CDR1 is SNHLY and CDR2 is FYNNEI.

The chain has TRBV30 and TRBJ1-1, with D possibly TRBD1 on 6 matching bases. The V end lost 3 bases, the J end lost 5 bases, and 16 bases lay between the germline ends. The CDR3 spans 14 residues. The germline gives CDR1 GTSNPN, CDR2 SVGIG (reference sequence). CDR3: CAWSVKGGGTEAFF. In nucleotides, the CDR3 is TGTGCCTGGAGCGTGAAGGGAGGGGGGACTGAAGCTTTCTTT.

The V call is TRBV30, the J call TRBJ2-5, with 9 bases identical to TRBD1. In germline, CDR1 is GTSNPN, CDR2 SVGIG (reference sequence). The CDR3 is made up of 16 amino acids. The V and J ends lost 0 bases and 4 bases, in that order; junction bases with no gene match: 9. The CDR3, as DNA: TGTGCCTGGAGTGTAATGGACAGGGGACGTCGAGAGACCCAGTACTTC. Protein: CAWSVMDRGRRETQYF.

This clone is labeled medium-sized. This rearrangement joins TRBV11-2 to TRBJ2-7, with D possibly matching TRBD1 (6 bases). The germline V gene has CDR1 SGHAT and CDR2 FQNNGV. The CDR3 consists of 14 residues. V lost 4 bases to trimming and J lost 0 bases, with 10 bases between them. The CDR3 spells CASSSTGSSYEQYV. The DNA of the CDR3 is TGTGCCAGCAGCTCGACAGGTAGCTCCTACGAGCAGTACGTC.

The J gene is TRBJ1-1, the V gene TRBV28, with D maybe TRBD1 (6 bases). The germline V and J ends were trimmed by 2 bases and 4 bases, with 14 bases remaining between them. The CDR3 covers 15 residues. CDR1 and CDR2 from the germline V gene are MDHEN and SYDVKM. CDR3 DNA sequence: TGTGCCAGCAGTTTAGGGGGGGGCGTGATCACTGAAGCTTTCTTT. Translation: CASSLGGGVITEAFF.

This chain links TRBV19 with TRBJ2-3; 11 bases are shared with TRBD2. The CDR3 has 17 residues. The trim removed 3 bases at V and 0 bases at J, leaving 5 bases unmatched. CDR1 and CDR2 (germline): LNHDA, SQIVND (reference sequence). CDR3 amino acids: CASSISRLAGSTDTQYF. The DNA of the CDR3 is TGTGCCAGTAGTATTAGCCGACTAGCGGGGAGCACAGATACGCAGTATTTT.

The chain has TRBV28 and TRBJ2-7; 10 bases fit TRBD2. Germline CDR1 and CDR2: MDHEN and SYDVKM. V was clipped by 3 bases and J by 0 bases; unmatched bases: 2. This CDR3 has 15 residues. CDR3 bases: TGTGCCAGCAGTTTTAGCGGGGGGAGCTCCTACGAGCAGTACGTC. Residues: CASSFSGGSSYEQYV.

This chain links TRBV3-1 (or the pseudogene TRBV3-2) with TRBJ2-3, with a tentative D call TRBD2 (7 bases). CDR1 is LGHDT and CDR2 is YNNKEL in the germline V gene (reference sequence). The V end lost 6 bases, the J end lost 5 bases, and 12 bases lay between the germline ends. The length of the CDR3 is 13 residues. The CDR3 reads CASRRGGQDTQYF. The DNA of the CDR3 is TGTGCCAGCAGGAGGGGGGGCCAAGATACGCAGTATTTT.

This chain links TRBV27 with TRBJ2-2, with TRBD2 as a possible D gene (6 bases). The CDR3 has 13 residues. Germline CDR1 MNHEY, CDR2 SMNVEV (reference sequence). Trimming pared 8 bases from V and 5 bases from J, leaving 12 bases between. The CDR3 loop reads CASSWRGTGELFF. CDR3 nucleotides: TGTGCCAGCTCCTGGCGGGGAACCGGGGAGCTGTTTTTT.

This clone was found a few times. This chain links TRBV24-1 with TRBJ2-6, with D possibly matching TRBD1 (6 bases). Germline loops: CDR1 KGHDR, CDR2 SFDVKD. This CDR3 comprises 16 residues. V was shortened by 3 bases and J by 0 bases, with 8 bases between the two germline ends. In DNA, the CDR3 is TGTGCCACCAGTGATGGGGGCTCCTCTGGGGCCAACGTCCTGACTTTC. Protein product: CATSDGGSSGANVLTF.

This clone has more than one count but fewer than ten. The genes are TRBV4-1 and TRBJ2-3; 13 nucleotides agree with TRBD2. Germline trimming cut 1 base from V and 2 bases from J; bases unmatched to any gene: 3. Germline CDR1 and CDR2: MGHRA and YSYEKL. This CDR3 spans 17 amino acids. In DNA, the CDR3 is TGCGCCAGCAGCCAAGGGGGACTAGCGGGGTTCACAGATACGCAGTATTTT. It codes for CASSQGGLAGFTDTQYF.

V gene TRBV10-2 combines with J gene TRBJ1-5; D ambiguous. V shed 1 base and J shed 0 bases, with 7 bases lying between them. The CDR3 spans 15 residues. Germline V gene lookup returns CDR1 WSHSY and CDR2 SAAADI. CDR3 amino acids: CASSEFGVSNQPQHF. DNA for the CDR3: TGCGCCAGCAGTGAGTTCGGGGTTAGCAATCAGCCCCAGCATTTT.

The rearrangement links TRBV28 to TRBJ1-5; TRBD1 might be the D (6 bases). Trimming cost V 5 bases and J 4 bases, with 15 bases left between them. The CDR3 is made up of 15 amino acids. CDR1 is MDHEN and CDR2 is SYDVKM in the germline V gene. The CDR3 DNA reads as TGTGCCAGCAGTCTTGATGGGACATCAAATCAGCCCCAGCATTTT. Translated: CASSLDGTSNQPQHF.

The rearrangement uses TRBV7-3 and TRBJ2-3, with 9 positions matching TRBD2. Germline values: CDR1 SGHTA, CDR2 FQGTGA. This CDR3 is 16 amino acids long. Unmatched junction bases numbered 8, after V lost 5 bases and J lost 2 bases. CDR3 in amino acids: CASSLGLAGYTDTQYF. DNA of the CDR3: TGTGCCAGCAGCCTAGGGCTAGCGGGGTACACAGATACGCAGTATTTT.

V is TRBV3-1 (or the pseudogene TRBV3-2) and J is TRBJ2-5; D is perhaps TRBD2 (6 bases). CDR3 length: 14 amino acids. Trimming took off 2 bases at V and 5 bases at J, with 12 bases between the two ends. From germline, CDR1 is LGHDT and CDR2 YNNKEL (reference sequence). CDR3 region: CASSQWRGEETQYF. Here the CDR3 DNA reads TGTGCCAGCAGCCAATGGCGGGGAGAGGAGACCCAGTACTTC.

This clone has only a few counts. The chain is built from TRBV6-1 and TRBJ1-6; D perhaps matches TRBD1 (5 bases). V dropped 1 base and J dropped 7 bases, with 8 bases sitting between them. The length of the CDR3 is 14 residues. Germline loops: CDR1 MNHNS, CDR2 SASEGT. The DNA of the CDR3 is TGTGCCAGCAGTGAAGGGGGCGGCAATTCACCCCTCCACTTT. Translation gives CASSEGGGNSPLHF.